This TCR beta chain comes out of a study of blood T cell repertoires in COVID-19. The CDR3 has 17 amino acids. Here immunoSEQ multiplex PCR was the method, and the copy in TCRdb shows in-frame clones only, minus some. The sample contains approximately 98,000 clones, around 81% of which appear only once. The chain recombines TRBV21-1 with TRBJ2-6; the tabulated D call, TRBD2, remains unverified against the DNA. TRBV21-1 is listed as a pseudogene. What was sequenced was peripheral blood. The sequence came from a woman aged 65 to 85 with acute or convalescent COVID-19. CDR3 sequence reads: CASSPEGGYSGANVLTF. For the CDR3, the DNA is TGTGCCAGCAGCCCTGAGGGGGGGTACTCTGGGGCCAACGTCCTGACTTTC.